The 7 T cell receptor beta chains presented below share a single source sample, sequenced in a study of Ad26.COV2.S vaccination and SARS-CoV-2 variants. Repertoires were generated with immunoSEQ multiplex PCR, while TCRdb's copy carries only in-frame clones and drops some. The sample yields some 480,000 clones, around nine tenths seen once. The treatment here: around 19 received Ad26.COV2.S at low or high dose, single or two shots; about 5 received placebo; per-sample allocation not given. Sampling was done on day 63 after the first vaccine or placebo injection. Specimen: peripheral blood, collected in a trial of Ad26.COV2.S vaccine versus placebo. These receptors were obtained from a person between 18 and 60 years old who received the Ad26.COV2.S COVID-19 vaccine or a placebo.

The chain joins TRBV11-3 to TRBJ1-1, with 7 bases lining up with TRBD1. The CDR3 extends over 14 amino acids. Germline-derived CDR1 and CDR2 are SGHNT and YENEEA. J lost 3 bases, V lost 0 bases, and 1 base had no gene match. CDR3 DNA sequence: TGTGCCAGCAGCTTAGATGGGACAGACACTGAAGCTTTCTTT. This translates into CASSLDGTDTEAFF. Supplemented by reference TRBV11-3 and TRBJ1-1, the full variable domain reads EAGVVQSPRYKIIEKKQPVAFWCNPISGHNTLYWYLQNLGQGPELLIRYENEEAVDDSQLPKDRFSAERLKGVDSTLKIQPAELGDSAVYLCASSLDGTDTEAFFGQGTRLTVV.

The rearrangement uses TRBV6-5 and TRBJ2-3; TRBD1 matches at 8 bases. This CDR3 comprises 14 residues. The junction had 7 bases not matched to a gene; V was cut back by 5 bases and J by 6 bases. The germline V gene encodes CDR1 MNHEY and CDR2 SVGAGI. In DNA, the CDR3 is TGTGCCAGCAGTAGGGACAGGTTCAAGGATACGCAGTATTTT. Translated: CASSRDRFKDTQYF.

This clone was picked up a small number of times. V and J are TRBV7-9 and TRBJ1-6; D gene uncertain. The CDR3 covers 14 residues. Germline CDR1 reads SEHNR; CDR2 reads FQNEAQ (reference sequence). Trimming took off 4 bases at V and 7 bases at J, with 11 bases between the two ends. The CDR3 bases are TGTGCCAGCAGCTGGCCGGGTGCGAATTCACCCCTCCACTTT. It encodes CASSWPGANSPLHF.

CDR3 DNA: TGTGCCAGCAGCTTAGCGCTAGGGGAACAGCCCCAGCATTTT. This gives the protein CASSLALGEQPQHF. The V and J genes are TRBV7-8 and TRBJ1-5, with D possibly matching TRBD1 (5 bases). The CDR3 spans 14 residues. Germline CDR1 SGHVS, CDR2 FQNEAQ. V lost 0 bases and J 7 bases, leaving 10 bases between the germline ends.

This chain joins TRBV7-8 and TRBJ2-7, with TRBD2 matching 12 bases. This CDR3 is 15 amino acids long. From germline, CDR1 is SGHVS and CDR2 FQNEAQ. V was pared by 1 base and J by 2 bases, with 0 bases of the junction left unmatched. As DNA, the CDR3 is TGTGCCAGCAGCTTAGGACTAGCGGGAGCCTACGAGCAGTACTTC. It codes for CASSLGLAGAYEQYF.

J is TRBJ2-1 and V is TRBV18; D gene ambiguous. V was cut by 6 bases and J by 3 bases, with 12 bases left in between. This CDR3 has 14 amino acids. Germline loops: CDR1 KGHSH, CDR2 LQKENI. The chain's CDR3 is CASSPDLVYNEQFF. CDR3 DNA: TGTGCCAGCTCGCCTGATCTCGTCTACAATGAGCAGTTCTTC. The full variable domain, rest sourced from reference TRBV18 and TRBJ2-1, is NAGVMQNPRHLVRRRGQEARLRCSPMKGHSHVYWYRQLPEEGLKFMVYLQKENIIDESGMPKERFSAEFPKEGPSILRIQQVVRGDSAAYFCASSPDLVYNEQFFGPGTRLTVL.

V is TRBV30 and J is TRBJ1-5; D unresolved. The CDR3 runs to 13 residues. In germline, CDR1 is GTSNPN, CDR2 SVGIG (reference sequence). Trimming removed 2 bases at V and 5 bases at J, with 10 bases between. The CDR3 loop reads CAWSPGPYQPQHF. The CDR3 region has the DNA TGTGCCTGGAGTCCAGGTCCGTATCAGCCCCAGCATTTT.